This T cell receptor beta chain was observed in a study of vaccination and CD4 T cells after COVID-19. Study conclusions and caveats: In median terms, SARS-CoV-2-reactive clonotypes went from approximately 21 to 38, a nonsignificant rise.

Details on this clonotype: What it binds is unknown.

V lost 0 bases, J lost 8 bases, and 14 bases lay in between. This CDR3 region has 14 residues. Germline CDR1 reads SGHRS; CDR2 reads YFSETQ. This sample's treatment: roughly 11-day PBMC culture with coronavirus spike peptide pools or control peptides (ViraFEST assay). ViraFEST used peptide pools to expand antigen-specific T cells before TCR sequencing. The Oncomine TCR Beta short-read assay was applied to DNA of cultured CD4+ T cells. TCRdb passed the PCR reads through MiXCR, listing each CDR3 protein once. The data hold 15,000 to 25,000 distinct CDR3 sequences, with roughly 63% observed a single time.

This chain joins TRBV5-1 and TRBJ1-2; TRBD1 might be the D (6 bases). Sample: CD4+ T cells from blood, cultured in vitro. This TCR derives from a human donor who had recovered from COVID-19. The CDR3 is CASSLGDTRNGYTF. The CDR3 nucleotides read TGCGCCAGCAGCTTGGGGGACACAAGAAACGGCTACACCTTC. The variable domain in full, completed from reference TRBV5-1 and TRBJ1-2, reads KAGVTQTPRYLIKTRGQQVTLSCSPISGHRSVSWYQQTPGQGLQFLFEYFSETQRNKGNFPGRFSGRQFSNSRSEMNVSTLELGDSALYLCASSLGDTRNGYTFGSGTRLTVV.